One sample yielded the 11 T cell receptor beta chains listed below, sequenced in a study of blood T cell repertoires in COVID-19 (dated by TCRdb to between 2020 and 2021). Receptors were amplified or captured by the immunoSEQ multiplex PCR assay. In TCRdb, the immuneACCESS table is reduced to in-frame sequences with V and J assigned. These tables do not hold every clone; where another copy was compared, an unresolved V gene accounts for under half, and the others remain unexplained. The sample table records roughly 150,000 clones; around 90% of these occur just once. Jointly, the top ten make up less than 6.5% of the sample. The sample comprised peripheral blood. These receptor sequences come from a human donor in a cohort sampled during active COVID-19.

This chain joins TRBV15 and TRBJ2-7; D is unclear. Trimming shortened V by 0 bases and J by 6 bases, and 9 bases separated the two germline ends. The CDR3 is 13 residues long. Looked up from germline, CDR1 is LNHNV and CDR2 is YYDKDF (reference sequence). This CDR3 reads CATSRDLNGEQYF. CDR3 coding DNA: TGTGCCACCAGCAGAGATCTGAACGGCGAGCAGTACTTC.

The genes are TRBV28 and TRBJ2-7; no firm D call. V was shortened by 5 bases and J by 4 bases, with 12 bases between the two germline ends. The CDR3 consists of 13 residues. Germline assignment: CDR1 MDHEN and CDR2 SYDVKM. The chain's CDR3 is CASSGPTVYEQYF. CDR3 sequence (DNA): TGTGCCAGCAGTGGGCCCACGGTGTACGAGCAGTACTTC.

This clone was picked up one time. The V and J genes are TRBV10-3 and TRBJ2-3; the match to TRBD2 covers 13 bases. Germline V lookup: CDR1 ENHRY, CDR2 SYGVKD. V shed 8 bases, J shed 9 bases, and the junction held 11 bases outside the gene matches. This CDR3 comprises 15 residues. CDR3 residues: CAIWEQGLAGETQYF. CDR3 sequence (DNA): TGTGCCATCTGGGAACAAGGACTAGCGGGAGAGACGCAGTATTTT.

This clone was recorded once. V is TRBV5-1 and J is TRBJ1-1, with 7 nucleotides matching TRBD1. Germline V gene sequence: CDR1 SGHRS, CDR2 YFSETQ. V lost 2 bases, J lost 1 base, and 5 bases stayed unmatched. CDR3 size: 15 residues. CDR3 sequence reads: CASSFTGTANTEAFF. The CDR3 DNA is TGCGCCAGCAGCTTCACCGGGACAGCGAACACTGAAGCTTTCTTT.

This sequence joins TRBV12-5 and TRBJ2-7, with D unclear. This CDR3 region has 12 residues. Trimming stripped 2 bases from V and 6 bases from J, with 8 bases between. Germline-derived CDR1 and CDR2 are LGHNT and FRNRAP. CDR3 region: CASGLSSAEQYF. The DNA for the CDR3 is TGTGCTAGTGGTTTGAGCTCTGCCGAGCAGTACTTC. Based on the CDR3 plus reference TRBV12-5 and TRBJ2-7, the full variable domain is DARVTQTPRHKVTEMGQEVTMRCQPILGHNTVFWYRQTMMQGLELLAYFRNRAPLDDSGMPKDRFSAEMPDATLATLKIQPSEPRDSAVYFCASGLSSAEQYFGPGTRLTVT.

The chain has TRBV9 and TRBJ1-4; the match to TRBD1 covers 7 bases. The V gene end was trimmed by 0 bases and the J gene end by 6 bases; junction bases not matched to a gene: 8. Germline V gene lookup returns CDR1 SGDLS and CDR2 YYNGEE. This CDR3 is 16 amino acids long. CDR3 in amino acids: CASSVEGGTAYEKLFF. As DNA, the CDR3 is TGTGCCAGCAGCGTAGAAGGGGGGACAGCGTATGAAAAACTGTTTTTT.

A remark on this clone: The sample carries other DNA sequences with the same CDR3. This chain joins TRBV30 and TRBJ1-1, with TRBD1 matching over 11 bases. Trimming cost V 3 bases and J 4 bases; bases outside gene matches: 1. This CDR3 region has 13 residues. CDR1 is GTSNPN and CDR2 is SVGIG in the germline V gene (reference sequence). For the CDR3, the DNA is TGTGCCTGGAGCGGGACAGGGGGCACTGAAGCTTTCTTT. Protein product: CAWSGTGGTEAFF.

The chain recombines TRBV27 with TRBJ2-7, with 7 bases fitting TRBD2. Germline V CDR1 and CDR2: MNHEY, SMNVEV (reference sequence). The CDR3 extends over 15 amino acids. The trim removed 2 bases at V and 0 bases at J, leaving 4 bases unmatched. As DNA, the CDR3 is TGTGCCAGCAGTTTACGTGGGGGGGACTCCTACGAGCAGTACTTC. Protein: CASSLRGGDSYEQYF.

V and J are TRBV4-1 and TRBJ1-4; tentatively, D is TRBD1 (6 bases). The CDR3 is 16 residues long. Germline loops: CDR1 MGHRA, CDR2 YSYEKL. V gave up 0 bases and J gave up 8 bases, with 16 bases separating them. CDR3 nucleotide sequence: TGCGCCAGCAGCCAAGATGGCACAGGGCTTTTAGAAAAACTGTTTTTT. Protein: CASSQDGTGLLEKLFF.

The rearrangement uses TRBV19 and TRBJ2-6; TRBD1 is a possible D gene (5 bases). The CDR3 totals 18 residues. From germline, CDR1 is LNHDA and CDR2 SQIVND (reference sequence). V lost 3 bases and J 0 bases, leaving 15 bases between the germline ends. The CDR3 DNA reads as TGTGCCAGTAGTATCTACAACAGGATAGACTCTGGGGCCAACGTCCTGACTTTC. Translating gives CASSIYNRIDSGANVLTF.

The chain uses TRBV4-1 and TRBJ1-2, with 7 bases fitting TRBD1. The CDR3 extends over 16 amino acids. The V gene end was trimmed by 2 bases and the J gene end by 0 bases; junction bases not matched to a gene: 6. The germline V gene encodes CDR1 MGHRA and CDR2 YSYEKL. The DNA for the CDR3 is TGCGCCAGCAGCCAACCCCCGGGACAGACTAACTATGGCTACACCTTC. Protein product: CASSQPPGQTNYGYTF.